This T cell receptor beta chain was sequenced for a study of cytomegalovirus exposure and HLA in healthy donors. At the level of the study: Assignment to the Caucasian-associated ancestry cluster applied to around 82% of the roughly 410 genotyped donors. Study-level findings and limits: Later analysis showed most CMV-associated TCR beta chains appearing HLA-restricted. In presence/absence analyses, roughly uniform sequencing depth across donors was assumed. Among the most significant clusters, several appeared linked to common viral pathogens in a later analysis.

Per germline, CDR1 SGHKS and CDR2 YYEKEE (reference sequence). Trimming removed 2 bases from V and 3 bases from J; junction bases left unmatched: 14. This CDR3 is built from 20 residues. The study ran its PCR with 60 Vbeta and 13 Jbeta primers. The assay was immunoSEQ multiplex PCR, and TCRdb's table has in-frame clones only and misses some. The table includes fewer than 200,000 clones, approximately 81% detected once. Of note for this clone: What it binds is unknown.

The chain combines TRBV5-5 with TRBJ2-6; 10 positions agree with TRBD1. The source is a man aged 30 to 39 in good health and CMV-seropositive. Sample: PBMCs. CDR3 in amino acids: CASSLSPPGTGVFGANVLTF. The CDR3 nucleotides are TGTGCCAGCAGCTTATCCCCTCCCGGGACAGGGGTTTTTGGGGCCAACGTCCTGACTTTC.